These 22 T cell receptor beta chains originate from one sample sequenced in a study of blood T cell repertoires in COVID-19. Some clones are missing from TCRdb's copy, which holds only in-frame ones; the method was immunoSEQ multiplex PCR. The repertoire holds about 170,000 clones, with around 80% as singletons. The source material was peripheral blood. Receptors originate from a woman aged 65 to 85 who had recovered from COVID-19.

The chain joins TRBV10-3 to TRBJ2-7; 7 nucleotides align to TRBD1. V lost 4 bases and J lost 2; bases outside the gene matches: 2. Germline CDR1 reads ENHRY; CDR2 reads SYGVKD. CDR3 length equals 13 residues. The CDR3 DNA is TGTGCCATCAGTGTGGGACAGACCTACGAGCAGTACTTC. Translation: CAISVGQTYEQYF.

The chain has TRBV7-6 and TRBJ1-3; 9 bases fit TRBD1. Germline V gives CDR1 SGHVS, CDR2 FNYEAQ. Losses at the gene ends were 5 bases for V and 6 bases for J; bases not matched to a gene: 5. CDR3 length: 14 amino acids. The CDR3 region is CASSPTGGENTIYF. CDR3 sequence (DNA): TGTGCCAGCAGCCCGACAGGGGGGGAAAACACCATATATTTT.

The V call is TRBV9, the J call TRBJ2-1, with 8 bases aligning to TRBD1. V was pared by 4 bases and J by 2 bases, with 5 bases of the junction left unmatched. The CDR3 runs to 15 residues. The germline gives CDR1 SGDLS, CDR2 YYNGEE. The CDR3 DNA reads TGTGCCAGCAGCAGCCGGACAGGGCCCTACAATGAGCAGTTCTTC. Translated: CASSSRTGPYNEQFF.

The V call is TRBV28, the J call TRBJ1-1; 8 nucleotides match TRBD1. The CDR3 consists of 16 residues. Germline lookup yields CDR1 MDHEN and CDR2 SYDVKM. V trimming: 5 bases; J trimming: 0 bases; junction bases outside the gene matches: 8. The CDR3 protein is CASSTRQGSLNTEAFF. CDR3 DNA: TGTGCCAGCAGTACCCGACAGGGGTCACTGAACACTGAAGCTTTCTTT. Variable domain in full (rest from reference TRBV28 and TRBJ1-1): DVKVTQSSRYLVKRTGEKVFLECVQDMDHENMFWYRQDPGLGLRLIYFSYDVKMKEKGDIPEGYSVSREKKERFSLILESASTNQTSMYLCASSTRQGSLNTEAFFGQGTRLTVV.

The V call is TRBV9, the J call TRBJ1-3, with D unclear. V was pared by 4 bases and J by 2 bases, with 10 bases between. Germline V CDR1 and CDR2: SGDLS, YYNGEE. The length of the CDR3 is 14 residues. CDR3 in amino acids: CASSPQVAGNTIYF. CDR3 bases: TGTGCCAGCAGCCCCCAGGTAGCTGGAAACACCATATATTTT.

This chain links TRBV6-5 with TRBJ2-7, with 7 bases that match TRBD1. Per germline, CDR1 MNHEY and CDR2 SVGAGI. Trimming at V came to 4 bases and at J to 6 bases, leaving 6 bases not matched to a gene. The CDR3 extends over 13 amino acids. The CDR3 DNA sequence: TGTGCCAGCAGTTGGACAGGACGGGGCGAGCAGTACTTC. Encoded protein: CASSWTGRGEQYF.

The CDR3: CASSLRGGGWSNQPQHF. The CDR3 DNA sequence: TGTGCCAGCAGCTTGCGGGGCGGGGGCTGGAGCAATCAGCCCCAGCATTTT. This chain joins TRBV5-6 and TRBJ1-5; D is possibly TRBD1 (6 bases). Germline V gene lookup returns CDR1 SGHDT and CDR2 YYEEEE. V lost 1 base to trimming and J lost 1 base, with 15 bases between them. This CDR3 has 17 residues.

V gene TRBV28 combines with J gene TRBJ2-1; 9 bases map to TRBD1. V was clipped by 5 bases and J by 5 bases; unmatched bases: 10. The CDR3 length is 16 residues. CDR1 is MDHEN, CDR2 SYDVKM, per germline. For the CDR3, the DNA is TGTGCCAGCAGTCCCCGGACAGGGGTTGGGAACAATGAGCAGTTCTTC. The encoded protein is CASSPRTGVGNNEQFF. Looking up the rest from reference TRBV28 and TRBJ2-1 gives the full variable domain: DVKVTQSSRYLVKRTGEKVFLECVQDMDHENMFWYRQDPGLGLRLIYFSYDVKMKEKGDIPEGYSVSREKKERFSLILESASTNQTSMYLCASSPRTGVGNNEQFFGPGTRLTVL.

The chain joins TRBV28 to TRBJ1-1; maybe TRBD1 (6 bases). CDR1 is MDHEN and CDR2 is SYDVKM in the germline V gene. V was cut by 5 bases and J by 8 bases, with 18 bases left in between. The CDR3 covers 14 residues. The CDR3 protein is CASSTERGGAEAFF. The CDR3 region has the DNA TGTGCCAGCAGTACCGAAAGGGGGGGAGCAGAAGCTTTCTTT.

The chain is built from TRBV6-5 and TRBJ2-7, with 9 bases fitting TRBD2. Germline V CDR1 and CDR2: MNHEY, SVGAGI. The ends lost 10 bases at V and 7 bases at J; junction bases unmatched: 11. CDR3 length: 13 residues. The CDR3 here is CATRREGLREQYF. CDR3 bases: TGTGCCACCAGGCGGGAGGGCCTGAGGGAGCAGTACTTC.

The V gene is TRBV6-2 or TRBV6-3, the J gene TRBJ2-5, with D perhaps matching TRBD1 (5 bases). This CDR3 comprises 13 residues. CDR1 and CDR2 (germline): MNHEY, SVGEGT. V gave up 2 bases and J gave up 12 bases, with 16 bases separating them. The CDR3 here is CASSYDGLGVEYF. DNA of the CDR3: TGTGCCAGCAGTTACGACGGGCTAGGGGTCGAGTACTTC.

The chain combines TRBV12-3 or TRBV12-4 with TRBJ1-1; D unclear. This CDR3 comprises 13 residues. Trimming took 7 bases from V and 1 from J, leaving 10 bases between them. The DNA for the CDR3 is TGTGCCAGCACCCGGGAGCCGAACACTGAAGCTTTCTTT. Its translation is CASTREPNTEAFF.

The genes are TRBV20-1 and TRBJ2-7; no clear D gene. The CDR3 has 10 amino acids. Germline V gene data show CDR1 as DFQATT and CDR2 as SNEGSKA (reference sequence). The V end was cut by 5 bases, the J end by 6 bases, with 8 bases between. The DNA for the CDR3 is TGCAGTGCTGGCTACAGCGAGCAGTACTTC. It translates to CSAGYSEQYF.

This sequence joins TRBV9 and TRBJ1-2; weak D call: TRBD1 (5 bases). The CDR3 contains 14 residues. Trimming removed 0 bases at V and 2 bases at J, with 8 bases between. Per germline, CDR1 SGDLS and CDR2 YYNGEE. The CDR3 sequence is CASSVGGLNYGYTF. DNA for the CDR3: TGTGCCAGCAGCGTAGGGGGCCTGAACTATGGCTACACCTTC.

The gene calls are TRBV5-1 and TRBJ2-1; TRBD2 matches 7 bases. This CDR3 has 14 amino acids. V shed 4 bases, J shed 5 bases, and the junction held 6 bases outside the gene matches. Per the germline V gene, CDR1 is SGHRS and CDR2 is YFSETQ. The CDR3 DNA is TGCGCCAGCAGCCCCATAGCGGGCCACAATGAGCAGTTCTTC. It yields the protein CASSPIAGHNEQFF.

This clone was seen ten or more times. The J gene is TRBJ2-7, the V gene TRBV5-6; weak D call: TRBD1 (6 bases). The CDR3 contains 15 residues. The germline V gene encodes CDR1 SGHDT and CDR2 YYEEEE. V lost 2 bases and J lost 0, with 12 bases in between. The DNA of the CDR3 is TGTGCCAGCAGCTTTGGGGGCAGGAGCTCCTACGAGCAGTACTTC. Protein sequence: CASSFGGRSSYEQYF.

The CDR3 is CASSLGIAGGGGQYF. CDR3 bases: TGTGCCAGCAGCCTCGGGATAGCGGGAGGCGGGGGGCAGTATTTT. The V and J genes are TRBV7-2 and TRBJ2-3; 10 bases agree with TRBD2. This CDR3 region has 15 residues. Germline V gene lookup returns CDR1 SGHTA and CDR2 FQGNSA. After removal of 5 bases from V and 11 bases from J, the junction contained 13 bases not matched to a gene.

This chain connects TRBV12-3 or TRBV12-4 to TRBJ1-1; D may be TRBD1 (5 bases). The V gene lost 6 bases and the J gene lost 12 bases, with 14 bases spanning the gap. The length of the CDR3 is 11 residues. DNA of the CDR3: TGTGCCAGCAGCCCCCCGGGGGAAACTTTCTTT. Translation gives CASSPPGETFF.

The chain joins TRBV28 to TRBJ2-5; maybe TRBD2 (6 bases). Germline V gives CDR1 MDHEN, CDR2 SYDVKM. Trimming left V 2 bases short and J 5 bases short, with 12 bases between. CDR3 length: 14 amino acids. CDR3: CASSLIGAGETQYF. The CDR3 nucleotides are TGTGCCAGCAGTTTAATAGGGGCGGGGGAGACCCAGTACTTC. Filled out from reference TRBV28 and TRBJ2-5, the complete variable domain reads DVKVTQSSRYLVKRTGEKVFLECVQDMDHENMFWYRQDPGLGLRLIYFSYDVKMKEKGDIPEGYSVSREKKERFSLILESASTNQTSMYLCASSLIGAGETQYFGPGTRLLVL.

The chain employs TRBV6-6 and TRBJ1-5; weak D call: TRBD1 (6 bases). CDR1 is MNHNY, CDR2 SVGAGI, per germline (reference sequence). This CDR3 has 16 residues. V was cut by 0 bases and J by 4 bases, with 13 bases left in between. The CDR3 loop reads CASSYSSGGPNQPQHF. The CDR3 nucleotides read TGTGCCAGCAGTTACTCGAGCGGGGGGCCGAATCAGCCCCAGCATTTT.

This chain links TRBV19 with TRBJ1-2, with 8 bases fitting TRBD1. Trimming at V came to 6 bases and at J to 5 bases, leaving 8 bases not matched to a gene. CDR1 is LNHDA and CDR2 is SQIVND in the germline V gene (reference sequence). The CDR3 has 14 amino acids. CDR3 region: CASRGGQGPYGYTF. CDR3 nucleotide sequence: TGTGCCAGTAGGGGCGGACAGGGCCCGTATGGCTACACCTTC.

The chain has TRBV10-3 and TRBJ1-2; D is ambiguous. The CDR3 contains 15 residues. V gave up 2 bases and J gave up 8 bases, with 18 bases separating them. Germline-derived CDR1 and CDR2 are ENHRY and SYGVKD. The CDR3 nucleotides read TGTGCCATCAGTGAGGGTGAGGGTAGATCGTGGGGCTACACCTTC. Residues: CAISEGEGRSWGYTF.